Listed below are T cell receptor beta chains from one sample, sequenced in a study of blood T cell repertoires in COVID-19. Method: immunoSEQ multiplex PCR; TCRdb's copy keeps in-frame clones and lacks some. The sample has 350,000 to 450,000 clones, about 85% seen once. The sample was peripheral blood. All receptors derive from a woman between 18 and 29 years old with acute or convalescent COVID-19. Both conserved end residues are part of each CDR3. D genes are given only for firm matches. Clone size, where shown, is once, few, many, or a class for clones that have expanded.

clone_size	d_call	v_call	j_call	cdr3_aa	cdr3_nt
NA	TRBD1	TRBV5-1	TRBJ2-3	CASSFQDRVTDTQYF	TGCGCCAGCAGCTTTCAGGACAGGGTCACAGATACGCAGTATTTT
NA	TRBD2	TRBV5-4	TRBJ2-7	CASSPGGDYGEQYF	TGTGCCAGCAGCCCGGGGGGAGATTACGGGGAGCAGTACTTC
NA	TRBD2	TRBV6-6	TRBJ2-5	CASSPLGLAGIQETQYF	TGTGCCAGCAGTCCCCTCGGACTAGCGGGGATCCAAGAGACCCAGTACTTC
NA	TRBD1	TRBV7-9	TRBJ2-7	CASSSTGVEQYF	TGTGCCAGCAGCTCGACAGGGGTCGAGCAGTACTTC
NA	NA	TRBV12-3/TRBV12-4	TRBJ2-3	CASSAQATDTQYF	TGTGCCAGCAGTGCTCAGGCCACAGATACGCAGTATTTT
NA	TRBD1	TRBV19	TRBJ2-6	CASSMNARTGQSGANVLTF	TGTGCCAGTAGTATGAATGCCCGGACAGGCCAATCTGGGGCCAACGTCCTGACTTTC
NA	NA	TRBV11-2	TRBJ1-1	CASSLGPGVQGTEAFF	TGTGCCAGCAGCTTAGGCCCTGGGGTCCAGGGCACTGAAGCTTTCTTT
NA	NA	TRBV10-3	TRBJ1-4	CAISDSRDINEKLFF	TGTGCCATCAGTGATAGCCGGGACATTAATGAAAAACTGTTTTTT
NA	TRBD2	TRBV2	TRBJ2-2	CASSLGGLNTGELFF	TGTGCCAGCAGCTTGGGGGGGTTGAACACCGGGGAGCTGTTTTTT
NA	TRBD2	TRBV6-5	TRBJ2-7	CASSLSSGSGMRQYF	TGTGCCAGCAGTCTTTCTAGCGGAAGTGGAATGCGGCAGTACTTC
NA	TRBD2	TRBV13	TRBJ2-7	CASSLRGGIYEQYF	TGTGCCAGCAGCTTACGGGGGGGCATCTACGAGCAGTACTTC
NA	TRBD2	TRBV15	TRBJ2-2	CATRGGASGGAGTGELFF	TGTGCCACCAGGGGGGGTGCTAGCGGGGGGGCTGGCACCGGGGAGCTGTTTTTT
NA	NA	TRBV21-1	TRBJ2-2	CAKTSGGGTGELFF	TGTGCCAAGACTAGCGGGGGGGGCACCGGGGAGCTGTTTTTT
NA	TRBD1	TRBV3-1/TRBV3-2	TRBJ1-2	CASSLDRAYGYTF	TGTGCCAGCAGCTTGGACAGGGCGTATGGCTACACCTTC
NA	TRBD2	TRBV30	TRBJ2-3	CAWTRAGGPGDTQYF	TGTGCCTGGACCAGAGCGGGGGGGCCCGGGGATACGCAGTATTTT
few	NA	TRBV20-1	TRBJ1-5	CSASNPDSHQPQHF	TGCAGTGCTAGTAATCCGGACAGCCATCAGCCCCAGCATTTT
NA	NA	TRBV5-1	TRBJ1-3	CASSLDGSLSGNTIYF	TGCGCCAGCAGCTTGGACGGGAGTTTATCTGGAAACACCATATATTTT
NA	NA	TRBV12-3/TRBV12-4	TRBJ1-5	CASSFYSNQPQHF	TGTGCCAGCAGTTTTTATAGCAATCAGCCCCAGCATTTT
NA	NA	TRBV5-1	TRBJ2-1	CASSSRASSYNEQFF	TGCGCCAGCAGCTCCAGGGCTAGCTCCTACAATGAGCAGTTCTTC
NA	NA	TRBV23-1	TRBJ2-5	CASSQSIRGLKTQYF	TGCGCCAGCAGTCAATCGATCCGGGGTTTAAAGACCCAGTACTTC